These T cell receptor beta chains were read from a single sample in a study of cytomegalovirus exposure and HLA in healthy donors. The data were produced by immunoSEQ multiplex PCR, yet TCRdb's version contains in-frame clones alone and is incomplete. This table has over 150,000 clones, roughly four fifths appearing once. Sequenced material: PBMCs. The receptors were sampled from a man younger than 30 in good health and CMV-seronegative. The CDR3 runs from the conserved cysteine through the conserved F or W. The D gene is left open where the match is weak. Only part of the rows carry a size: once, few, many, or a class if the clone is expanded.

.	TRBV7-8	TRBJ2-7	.	CASSRDNYEQYF	TGTGCCAGCAGCCGGGACAATTACGAGCAGTACTTC
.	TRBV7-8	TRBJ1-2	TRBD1	CASSVRDRVLPYGYTF	TGTGCCAGCAGCGTCCGGGACAGGGTACTCCCCTATGGCTACACCTTC
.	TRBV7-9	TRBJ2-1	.	CARAVYFEQFF	TGTGCCAGGGCAGTATATTTCGAGCAGTTCTTC
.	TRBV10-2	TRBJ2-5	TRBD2	CASSATGAGQETQYF	TGCGCCAGCAGCGCTACAGGAGCGGGGCAAGAGACCCAGTACTTC
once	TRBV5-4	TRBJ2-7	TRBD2	CASSLGGGLSSYEQYF	TGTGCCAGCAGCTTGGGGGGGGGACTCAGCTCCTACGAGCAGTACTTC
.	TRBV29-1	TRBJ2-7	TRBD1	CSAGQGPAYEQYF	TGCAGCGCTGGACAGGGGCCCGCCTACGAGCAGTACTTC
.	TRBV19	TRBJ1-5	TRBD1	CASSLQGAYQPQHF	TGTGCCAGTAGTCTACAGGGGGCCTATCAGCCCCAGCATTTT
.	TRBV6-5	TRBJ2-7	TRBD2	CASSYSRREANEQYF	TGTGCCAGCAGTTACTCGCGGCGGGAGGCTAACGAGCAGTACTTC
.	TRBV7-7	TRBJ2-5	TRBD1	CASSGTVVETQYF	TGTGCCAGCAGCGGGACAGTTGTGGAGACCCAGTACTTC
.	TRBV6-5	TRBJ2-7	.	CASSSFAGRYEQYF	TGTGCCAGCAGTTCGTTCGCGGGGCGCTACGAGCAGTACTTC
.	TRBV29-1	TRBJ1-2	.	CVVGDGYTF	TGCGTCGTAGGGGATGGCTACACCTTC
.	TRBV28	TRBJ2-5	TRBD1	CASREAGGFWETQYF	TGTGCCAGCAGAGAAGCAGGGGGCTTTTGGGAGACCCAGTACTTC
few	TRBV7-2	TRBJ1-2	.	CASSLTGSPDIYGYTF	TGTGCCAGCAGCCTGACAGGTTCCCCCGACATCTATGGCTACACCTTC
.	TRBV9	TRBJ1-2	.	CASSQEVNYGYTF	TGTGCCAGCAGCCAGGAAGTTAACTATGGCTACACCTTC
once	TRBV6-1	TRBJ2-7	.	CASNPRDEGSYEQYF	TGTGCCAGCAATCCTAGAGACGAGGGCTCCTACGAGCAGTACTTC
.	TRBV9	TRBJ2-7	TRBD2	CASSYQAGGDTKQYF	TGTGCCAGCAGCTACCAAGCGGGAGGGGATACGAAGCAGTACTTC
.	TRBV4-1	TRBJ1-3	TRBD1	CASSLMNPPRDRGSGGNTIYF	TGCGCCAGCAGCCTCATGAATCCTCCCCGGGACAGGGGGTCAGGTGGAAACACCATATATTTT
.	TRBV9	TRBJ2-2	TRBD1	CASSVDRNRGQTGELFF	TGTGCCAGCAGCGTAGATCGTAACAGGGGGCAAACCGGGGAGCTGTTTTTT
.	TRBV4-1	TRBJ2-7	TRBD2	CASSGETASGSYEQYF	TGCGCCAGCAGCGGAGAGACGGCTAGCGGCTCCTACGAGCAGTACTTC
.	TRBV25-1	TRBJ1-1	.	CALTRGRNTEAFF	TGTGCCCTTACCAGGGGCAGGAACACTGAAGCTTTCTTT
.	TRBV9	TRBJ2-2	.	CASSPYNRLGTGELFF	TGTGCCAGCAGCCCATACAATCGACTAGGGACCGGGGAGCTGTTTTTT
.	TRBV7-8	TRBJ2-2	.	CASSLAVQLAVGELFF	TGTGCCAGCAGCTTAGCGGTCCAACTAGCCGTCGGGGAGCTGTTTTTT
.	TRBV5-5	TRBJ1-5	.	CASSWILGGEQPQHF	TGTGCCAGCAGCTGGATCCTGGGTGGAGAACAGCCCCAGCATTTT
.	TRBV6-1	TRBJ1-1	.	CASSPDRREAFF	TGTGCCAGCAGTCCCGACAGACGAGAAGCTTTCTTT
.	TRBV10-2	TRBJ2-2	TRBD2	CASRWIAGGSNTGELFF	TGCGCCAGCAGATGGATAGCGGGAGGCTCTAACACCGGGGAGCTGTTTTTT